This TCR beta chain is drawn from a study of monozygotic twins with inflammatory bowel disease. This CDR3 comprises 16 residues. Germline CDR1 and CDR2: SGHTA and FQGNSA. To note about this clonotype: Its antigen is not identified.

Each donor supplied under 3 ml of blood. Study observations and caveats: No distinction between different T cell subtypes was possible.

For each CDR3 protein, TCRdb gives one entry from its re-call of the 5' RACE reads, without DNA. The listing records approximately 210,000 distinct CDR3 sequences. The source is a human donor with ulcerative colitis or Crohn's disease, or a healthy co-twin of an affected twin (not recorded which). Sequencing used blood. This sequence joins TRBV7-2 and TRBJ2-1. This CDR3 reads CASSFDLRGFNNEQFF.